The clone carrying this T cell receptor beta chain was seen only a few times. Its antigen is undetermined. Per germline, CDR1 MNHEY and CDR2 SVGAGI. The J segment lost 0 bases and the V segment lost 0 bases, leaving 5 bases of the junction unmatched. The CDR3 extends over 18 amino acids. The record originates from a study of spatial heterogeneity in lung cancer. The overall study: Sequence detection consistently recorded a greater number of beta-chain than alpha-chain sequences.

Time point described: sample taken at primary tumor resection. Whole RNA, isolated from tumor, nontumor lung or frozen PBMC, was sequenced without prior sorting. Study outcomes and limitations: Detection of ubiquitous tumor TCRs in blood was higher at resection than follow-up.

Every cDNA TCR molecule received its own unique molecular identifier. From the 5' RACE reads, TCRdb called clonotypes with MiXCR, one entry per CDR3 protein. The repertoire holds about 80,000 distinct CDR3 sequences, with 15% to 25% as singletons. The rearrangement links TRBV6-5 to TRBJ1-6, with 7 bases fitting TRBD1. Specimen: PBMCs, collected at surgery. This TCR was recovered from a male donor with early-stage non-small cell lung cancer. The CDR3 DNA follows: TGTGCCAGCAGTTACTCTTACAGGGGTAGCTCCTATAATTCACCCCTCCACTTT. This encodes CASSYSYRGSSYNSPLHF.